Detailed here is one T cell receptor (beta chain). These data come from a study of Graves' ophthalmopathy and Graves' hyperthyroidism. Study details: No progression to ophthalmopathy over 18 months defined stable hyperthyroidism.

Transcripts of RNA were the source for amplifying TCR beta CDR3 regions. Scientists carried out first-round RT-PCR using HTBI primers and then a second-round multiplex PCR. TCRdb re-called the multiplex PCR reads through MiXCR, storing one row per CDR3 protein. The table lists a few hundred thousand distinct CDR3 sequences, less than 40% of them singletons. The CDR3 has 15 amino acids. From germline, CDR1 is SGHTA and CDR2 FQGNSA. The V and J ends lost 0 bases and 2 bases respectively, with 10 bases between them. Aged 18 to 65, the patients with hyperthyroidism had under 2 months' duration and were newly diagnosed. Clinical symptoms, serum thyroxine, TRAb, thyroid ultrasound and orbital computed tomography were relied on for diagnosis.

The source material was peripheral blood or thyroid tissue (not recorded which). The origin of this receptor is an adult man with Graves' hyperthyroidism. The chain joins TRBV7-2 to TRBJ2-5; weak D call: TRBD2 (6 bases). The CDR3 DNA follows: TGTGCCAGCAGCTTAGCGAGAGGACTACAAGAGACCCAGTACTTC. It codes for CASSLARGLQETQYF.